A selection of T cell receptor beta chains follows, all from one sample in a study of T cell repertoires in cytomegalovirus infection. TCRdb itself ran the reads through MiXCR, one entry per CDR3 protein. The sample lists roughly 120,000 distinct CDR3 sequences; roughly a third were seen once. No antigen has been assigned to these receptors. Sequencing used CD8+ T cells from cultured PBMCs, obtained from culture after CMV antigen stimulation. Receptor source: a human donor in good health (CMV status not recorded). Some clones in this sample may be carry-over from other donors' samples. Each CDR3 is given with its conserved first and last residue. Each record gives: J gene, D gene, clone size, V gene, CDR3 DNA, CDR3 protein. A D gene is named only where the DNA matches it firmly. Clone size is stated in some rows and not others, as once, few, many or a class when expanded.

J gene: TRBJ2-1
D gene: NA
clone size: many
V gene: TRBV7-8
CDR3 DNA: TGTGCCAGCAGCTTAACAGGGAACTACAATGAGCAGTTCTTC
CDR3 protein: CASSLTGNYNEQFF

J gene: TRBJ2-1
D gene: NA
clone size: once
V gene: TRBV2
CDR3 DNA: TGTGCCAGCACCTCATTGAGGGGCCGCGGCAATGAGCAGTTCTTC
CDR3 protein: CASTSLRGRGNEQFF

J gene: TRBJ2-1
D gene: TRBD2
clone size: NA
V gene: TRBV28
CDR3 DNA: TGTGCCAGCAGTCCCCCGACTAGCTGGAATGAGCAGTTCTTC
CDR3 protein: CASSPPTSWNEQFF

J gene: TRBJ2-5
D gene: TRBD1
clone size: few
V gene: TRBV7-2
CDR3 DNA: TGTGCCAGCAGCGCACACAGGGGACCCTCCCAAGAGACCCAGTACTTC
CDR3 protein: CASSAHRGPSQETQYF

J gene: TRBJ2-2
D gene: TRBD2
clone size: NA
V gene: TRBV11-2
CDR3 DNA: TGTGCCAGCAGCCCAATCCTGGGAGCGGGGACCGTCCCGAACACCGGGGAGCTGTTTTTT
CDR3 protein: CASSPILGAGTVPNTGELFF

J gene: TRBJ2-3
D gene: TRBD2
clone size: few
V gene: TRBV27
CDR3 DNA: TGTGCCAGCAGTTTGCCGGCGGGGGGGCGGAACACAGATACGCAGTATTTT
CDR3 protein: CASSLPAGGRNTDTQYF

J gene: TRBJ2-5
D gene: TRBD2
clone size: few
V gene: TRBV7-2
CDR3 DNA: TGTGCCAGCAGGGAGGCGGGGGGGCGGGCAGAGACCCAGTACTTC
CDR3 protein: CASREAGGRAETQYF

J gene: TRBJ2-7
D gene: TRBD2
clone size: NA
V gene: TRBV20-1
CDR3 DNA: TGCAGTGCTCCCCGGCTAGCGGGGGGCGTCATCTCCTACGAGCAGTACTTC
CDR3 protein: CSAPRLAGGVISYEQYF

J gene: TRBJ2-3
D gene: TRBD2
clone size: few
V gene: TRBV15
CDR3 DNA: TGTGCCACCAGCAGAGTAGCGGGGGGAACAGATACGCAGTATTTT
CDR3 protein: CATSRVAGGTDTQYF

J gene: TRBJ2-2
D gene: NA
clone size: few
V gene: TRBV6-2/TRBV6-3
CDR3 DNA: TGTGCCAGCACTAAATTCATCGCCGGGGAGCTGTTTTTT
CDR3 protein: CASTKFIAGELFF

J gene: TRBJ1-1
D gene: NA
clone size: many
V gene: TRBV7-9
CDR3 DNA: TGTGCCAGCAGCCCTTCCTCAGGGTGGAATGAAGCTTTCTTT
CDR3 protein: CASSPSSGWNEAFF

J gene: TRBJ2-7
D gene: NA
clone size: NA
V gene: TRBV5-6
CDR3 DNA: TGTGCCAGCAGCTTGGTAGGGGCCACCTACGAGCAGTACTTC
CDR3 protein: CASSLVGATYEQYF

J gene: TRBJ2-5
D gene: TRBD2
clone size: NA
V gene: TRBV5-1
CDR3 DNA: TGCGCCAGCAGCTTGTCGGGACTAGCGGGGGGAATCCAAGAGACCCAGTACTTC
CDR3 protein: CASSLSGLAGGIQETQYF

J gene: TRBJ1-6
D gene: NA
clone size: NA
V gene: TRBV7-4
CDR3 DNA: TGTGCCAGCAGCTTTGGTCAGGCCAATTCACCCCTCCACTTT
CDR3 protein: CASSFGQANSPLHF

J gene: TRBJ1-2
D gene: NA
clone size: few
V gene: TRBV6-6
CDR3 DNA: TGTGCCAGCTCGAGGAGGGAGGACTATGGCTACACCTTC
CDR3 protein: CASSRREDYGYTF

J gene: TRBJ2-3
D gene: TRBD2
clone size: NA
V gene: TRBV4-1
CDR3 DNA: TGCGCCAGCAGCCCCCTAGCGGCCCTCACAGATACGCAGTATTTT
CDR3 protein: CASSPLAALTDTQYF

J gene: TRBJ2-5
D gene: TRBD1
clone size: many
V gene: TRBV7-6
CDR3 DNA: TGTGCCAGCAGCTTATCAGGGGGCGAGGAGACCCAGTACTTC
CDR3 protein: CASSLSGGEETQYF

J gene: TRBJ2-3
D gene: NA
clone size: NA
V gene: TRBV7-9
CDR3 DNA: TGTGCCAGCAGCCCGAGCTGGGATACGCAGTATTTT
CDR3 protein: CASSPSWDTQYF